The next 9 T cell receptor beta chains were all read from a single sample in a study of blood T cell repertoires in COVID-19. TCRdb's copy holds only in-frame clones and misses some; the assay was immunoSEQ multiplex PCR. The table includes approximately 180,000 clones, 75% to 85% detected once. Material for sequencing was PBMCs or T cells enriched from blood (not recorded which). These receptors came from a woman aged 45-60 years with acute COVID-19.

The chain recombines TRBV18 with TRBJ1-5, with a possible D match to TRBD1 (5 bases). There are 15 residues in the CDR3. Germline V gives CDR1 KGHSH, CDR2 LQKENI. V was trimmed by 2 bases and J by 3 bases, leaving 11 bases between them. CDR3 region: CASSPGAGNNQPQHF. The CDR3 nucleotides are TGTGCCAGCTCACCAGGGGCGGGGAACAATCAGCCCCAGCATTTT.

The rearrangement uses TRBV9 and TRBJ1-3; a possible D gene is TRBD1 (6 bases). The germline V and J ends were trimmed by 0 bases and 0 bases, with 13 bases remaining between them. The CDR3 sequence is 17 residues long. Germline loops: CDR1 SGDLS, CDR2 YYNGEE. The CDR3 DNA reads as TGTGCCAGCAGCGTAGGGCGGGGGGCGCACTCTGGAAACACCATATATTTT. It codes for CASSVGRGAHSGNTIYF.

The CDR3, as DNA: TGTGCCAGCAGTACTCGGACAGGGGATAGCAATCAGCCCCAGCATTTT. Amino acids: CASSTRTGDSNQPQHF. J is TRBJ1-5 and V is TRBV28; 9 nucleotides line up with TRBD1. This CDR3 region has 16 residues. V shed 5 bases, J shed 0 bases, and the junction held 5 bases outside the gene matches. Germline V lookup: CDR1 MDHEN, CDR2 SYDVKM.

V gene TRBV5-5 combines with J gene TRBJ1-1; D is unresolved. Trimming cost V 1 base and J 5 bases, with 12 bases left between them. Germline CDR1 SGHKS, CDR2 YYEKEE (reference sequence). CDR3 length equals 14 residues. CDR3 nucleotide sequence: TGTGCCAGCAGCTTGATCGACTCCCGAACTGAAGCTTTCTTT. It codes for CASSLIDSRTEAFF.

This chain connects TRBV19 to TRBJ1-3; D is perhaps TRBD1 (5 bases). V lost 10 bases, J lost 0 bases, and 13 bases lay in between. The germline CDR1 and CDR2 sequences are LNHDA and SQIVND (reference sequence). The CDR3 runs to 14 residues. The CDR3 DNA sequence: TGTGCCACCAGGACACTCAACTCTGGAAACACCATATATTTT. This encodes CATRTLNSGNTIYF. The full variable domain, its missing parts supplied by reference TRBV19 and TRBJ1-3, is DGGITQSPKYLFRKEGQNVTLSCEQNLNHDAMYWYRQDPGQGLRLIYYSQIVNDFQKGDIAEGYSVSREKKESFPLTVTSAQKNPTAFYLCATRTLNSGNTIYFGEGSWLTVV.

The chain links TRBV5-8 to TRBJ2-3, with D perhaps matching TRBD2 (6 bases). CDR3 size: 17 residues. V lost 5 bases to trimming and J lost 3 bases, with 22 bases between them. From germline, CDR1 is SGHTS and CDR2 YDEGEE. The CDR3: CASSPHRGSTPTDTQYF. Here the CDR3 DNA reads TGTGCCAGCAGTCCTCACCGGGGGTCGACACCGACAGATACGCAGTATTTT.

This CDR3 is CASTLASETDTQYF. The CDR3 DNA sequence: TGTGCCAGCACCCTCGCTAGCGAGACAGATACGCAGTATTTT. The chain couples TRBV7-9 to TRBJ2-3; TRBD2 is a possible D gene (6 bases). V lost 7 bases, J lost 3 bases, and 14 bases lay in between. CDR1 and CDR2 (germline): SEHNR, FQNEAQ (reference sequence). CDR3 length: 14 amino acids.

This chain links TRBV28 with TRBJ2-2, with TRBD2 matching 8 bases. CDR1 is MDHEN and CDR2 is SYDVKM in the germline V gene. This CDR3 comprises 15 residues. J lost 0 bases, V lost 5 bases, and 2 bases had no gene match. CDR3 protein: CASSSGGANTGELFF. Written as DNA, the CDR3 is TGTGCCAGCAGTAGCGGGGGCGCGAACACCGGGGAGCTGTTTTTT.

The chain combines TRBV29-1 with TRBJ1-1, with a weak D call TRBD1 (6 bases). CDR3 length: 13 amino acids. Trimming removed 7 bases at V and 1 base at J, with 13 bases between. Germline V gives CDR1 SQVTM, CDR2 ANQGSEA. The CDR3 DNA reads as TGCAGCGCAACCGGGACATCGAACACTGAAGCTTTCTTT. This codes for CSATGTSNTEAFF.